Presented here are 10 T cell receptor beta chains from one specimen sequenced in a study of tumor and adjacent non-tumor tissue in lung cancer. TCRbeta libraries were built with three rounds of nested PCR, modified from ARM-PCR. TCRdb reanalysed the multiplex PCR reads using MiXCR and keeps one entry per CDR3 protein. Here the sample spans about 100,000 distinct CDR3 sequences, less than 75% being singletons. No cell sorting was done before RNA was extracted from the tissue. This non-tumor lung sample came from over 3 cm beyond the tumor edge. The sample taken for sequencing was distant non-tumor lung tissue. The receptors derive from a man aged 25 to 45 with non-small cell lung cancer.

The count of this clonotype is one. The germline gene is not matched at one end of the junction; a read error may be the cause. The J gene is TRBJ1-2, the V gene TRBV6-6; D is possibly TRBD1 (6 bases). Germline CDR1 and CDR2: MNHNY and SVGAGI (reference sequence). The CDR3 spans 15 residues. The CDR3 bases are TGTGTCAGCAGTTCCGAAACCGCAGGGGAGGGGGGCTACACCTTC. Its protein product is CVSSSETAGEGGYTF.

As to this clonotype: This may stem from a read error, because a much larger clone lies one nucleotide away. This rearrangement joins TRBV20-1 to TRBJ1-6; D is perhaps TRBD1 (6 bases). The CDR3 extends over 15 amino acids. The germline gives CDR1 DFQATT, CDR2 SNEGSKA (reference sequence). Between the trimmed V and J ends, which lost 6 bases and 0 bases, there was a span of 12 bases. The DNA for the CDR3 is TGCAGTGCGCCGGACAGCAGCTCCTATAATTCACCCCTCCACTTT. Its translation is CSAPDSSSYNSPLHF.

This clonotype has a count of ten or more. V and J are TRBV20-1 and TRBJ1-4, with 7 bases lining up with TRBD1. There are 17 residues in the CDR3. The V gene end was trimmed by 0 bases and the J gene end by 4 bases; junction bases not matched to a gene: 11. CDR1 is DFQATT and CDR2 is SNEGSKA in the germline V gene (reference sequence). The CDR3 region is CSARDSGRGQINEKLFF. CDR3 DNA sequence: TGCAGTGCTAGAGATAGTGGGAGGGGACAGATTAATGAAAAACTGTTTTTT.

About this clonotype: Given the absence of the conserved phenylalanine or tryptophan at the CDR3 end, a read error is likely. The rearrangement joins TRBV11-1 to TRBJ2-7; 7 bases are a match to TRBD1. Germline V gene sequence: CDR1 SGHAT, CDR2 FQDESV (reference sequence). The CDR3 has 14 amino acids. The CDR3 region is CTSSFRDRAYEQYL. The CDR3, as DNA: TGTACCAGCAGCTTCCGGGACAGAGCCTACGAGCAGTACTTA.

Note on this clonotype: One end of the junction does not line up with germline, which may come from a read error. The V and J genes are TRBV6-2 or TRBV6-3 and TRBJ2-1; 12 nucleotides match TRBD2. This CDR3 is built from 15 residues. Germline CDR1 and CDR2: MNHEY and SVGEGT. DNA of the CDR3: TGTGCCAACAGTTACTCGACTAGCGGGGGCAATGAGCAGTTCTTC. It is translated as CANSYSTSGGNEQFF.

The chain uses TRBV20-1 and TRBJ2-7; D call uncertain. CDR1 is DFQATT and CDR2 is SNEGSKA in the germline V gene (reference sequence). Trimming left V 3 bases short and J 1 base short, with 19 bases between. The CDR3 is made up of 16 amino acids. The CDR3 is CSASDPGNILSYEQYF. The CDR3 nucleotides read TGCAGTGCTAGTGATCCTGGGAACATACTATCCTACGAGCAGTACTTC.

This clonotype came up many times. The J gene is TRBJ2-3, the V gene TRBV20-1, with 8 bases aligning to TRBD2. Per the germline V gene, CDR1 is DFQATT and CDR2 is SNEGSKA (reference sequence). CDR3 length equals 14 residues. V was clipped by 6 bases and J by 6 bases; unmatched bases: 11. CDR3: CSAPVRGGADTQYF. DNA for the CDR3: TGCAGTGCCCCGGTCCGGGGGGGCGCGGATACGCAGTATTTT.

A word on this clonotype: Possible read error: a much larger clone is one base away. The V call is TRBV12-3 or TRBV12-4, the J call TRBJ1-1; D gene ambiguous. This CDR3 spans 13 amino acids. Trimming took 8 bases from V and 1 from J, leaving 11 bases between them. CDR3 loop: CASDPVGNTEAFF. For the CDR3, the DNA is TGTGCCAGCGACCCGGTTGGGAACACTGAAGCTTTCTTT.

Only a few counts were recorded for this clonotype. This may be a read error: a much more frequent sequence differs by one nucleotide. The rearrangement uses TRBV20-1 and TRBJ1-1; 9 bases line up with TRBD1. The CDR3 length is 13 residues. Germline V CDR1 and CDR2: DFQATT, SNEGSKA (reference sequence). The CDR3 DNA reads TGCAGTGTTTACAGGGGGCGCGAAACTGATGCTTTCTTT. Its protein is CSVYRGRETDAFF.

Of note for this clonotype: This likely comes from a read error, as the CDR3 has no conserved phenylalanine or tryptophan at its end. Because the CDR3's place on the DNA is in doubt, the DNA is left out and the CDR3 is given as listed by TCRdb. This sequence joins TRBV20-1 and TRBJ1-3. The CDR3 length equals 13 residues, ends included. Germline V gives CDR1 DFQATT, CDR2 SNEGSKA (reference sequence). The CDR3 region is CSAKQQSANTIYL.